Below are 27 T cell receptor beta chains sequenced from a single sample in a study of T cells expressing NK-cell markers. From its re-call of the 5' RACE reads, TCRdb lists each CDR3 protein once, without DNA. This sample contains 500,000 to 700,000 distinct CDR3 sequences. Input material: blood T cells: a sorted CD56 or NKG2C T cell subset, CD4+ or CD8+ T cells, or bulk PBMC T cells (not recorded which). Receptor source: a man between 18 and 35 years old in good health.

This chain connects TRBV15 to TRBJ2-7; the TCRdb call, TRBD1, lacks DNA for checking. Germline-derived CDR1 and CDR2 are LNHNV and YYDKDF (reference sequence). The CDR3 has 17 residues. The CDR3 sequence is CATSRPERTGLSYEQYF.

This chain joins TRBV6-1 and TRBJ1-3. The CDR3 contains 14 residues. The V gene's germline CDR1 is MNHNS and CDR2 SASEGT. CDR3 in amino acids: CASGRTGPGNTIYF.

This chain links TRBV5-5 with TRBJ2-2. Germline loops: CDR1 SGHKS, CDR2 YYEKEE (reference sequence). The CDR3 totals 15 residues. The CDR3 here is CASSVIAMNTGELFF.

This CDR3 reads CASSVGQGVGNTIYF. V and J are TRBV9 and TRBJ1-3; the TCRdb call, TRBD1, lacks DNA for checking. The germline gives CDR1 SGDLS, CDR2 YYNGEE. The CDR3 spans 15 residues.

The chain carries TRBV11-1 and TRBJ2-2; TCRdb outputs TRBD1, but without DNA this stays unchecked. Germline-derived CDR1 and CDR2 are SGHAT and FQDESV (reference sequence). There are 17 residues in the CDR3. The CDR3 spells CASSSRPGTGDTGELFF.

The V and J genes are TRBV14 and TRBJ2-3; no DNA is available, so the TRBD2 call from TCRdb remains unchecked. The CDR3 runs 20 residues. Germline lookup yields CDR1 SGHDN and CDR2 FVKESK. The CDR3: CASSQERGPGAKNHTDTQYF.

The rearrangement links TRBV29-1 to TRBJ2-6; the D gene TCRdb calls, TRBD1, cannot be checked with no DNA. This CDR3 is 17 amino acids long. Germline V lookup: CDR1 SQVTM, CDR2 ANQGSEA. The CDR3 is CSGSRRDRRPGANVLTF.

The chain couples TRBV4-3 to TRBJ2-2; the D call from TCRdb, TRBD2, cannot be confirmed without DNA. The germline gives CDR1 LGHNA, CDR2 YSLEER. There are 16 residues in the CDR3. The chain's CDR3 is CASSRGLAGVAGELFF.

The CDR3 loop is CSVEDLVSRTWGAKNIQYF. The gene calls are TRBV29-1 and TRBJ2-4; TCRdb proposes TRBD1, but this gene call is untestable without DNA. The CDR3 has 19 residues. Germline CDR1 and CDR2: SQVTM and ANQGSEA.

The genes are TRBV20-1 and TRBJ2-1; as DNA is missing, the TRBD2 call by TCRdb cannot be tested. The CDR3 has 16 residues. From germline, CDR1 is DFQATT and CDR2 SNEGSKA (reference sequence). CDR3 residues: CSARVVGLNSYNEQFF.

This chain links TRBV7-3 with TRBJ2-1; TCRdb designates TRBD1, a call that cannot be tested without DNA. Germline loops: CDR1 SGHTA, CDR2 FQGTGA. The CDR3 spans 15 residues. CDR3: CASSLGPWRDNEQFF.

V and J are TRBV27 and TRBJ2-3; with no DNA, the TCRdb D assignment of TRBD1 cannot be verified. The CDR3 sequence is 13 residues long. The germline V gene has CDR1 MNHEY and CDR2 SMNVEV (reference sequence). CDR3 sequence reads: CASSFQGANTQYF.

The V and J genes are TRBV6-2 or TRBV6-3 and TRBJ2-3; TCRdb designates TRBD1, a call that cannot be tested without DNA. There are 14 residues in the CDR3. CDR1 is MNHEY and CDR2 is SVGEGT in the germline V gene. The CDR3 sequence: CAGSRRDSTDTQYF.

This chain joins TRBV5-1 and TRBJ2-3; TCRdb indicates TRBD1, and absent DNA this call remains unverified. The length of the CDR3 is 16 residues. Germline values: CDR1 SGHRS, CDR2 YFSETQ. CDR3 amino acids: CASSLARRTPDRTQYF.

This sequence joins TRBV20-1 and TRBJ1-1; as DNA is missing, the TRBD1 call by TCRdb cannot be tested. In germline, CDR1 is DFQATT, CDR2 SNEGSKA (reference sequence). This CDR3 contains 13 residues. The CDR3 here is CSADTGENTEAFF.

V gene TRBV9 combines with J gene TRBJ2-3; TCRdb returns TRBD2, unconfirmable since there is no DNA. Germline values: CDR1 SGDLS, CDR2 YYNGEE. The CDR3 covers 16 residues. The CDR3 reads CASRRDAGLGTDTQYF.

The chain couples TRBV28 to TRBJ2-3. Germline CDR1 reads MDHEN; CDR2 reads SYDVKM. The CDR3 extends over 12 amino acids. CDR3: CASSLPSRTQYF.

The chain carries TRBV5-1 and TRBJ1-1. The CDR3 runs 15 residues. Germline-derived CDR1 and CDR2 are SGHRS and YFSETQ. CDR3 amino acids: CASALGRPPNTEAFF. The full variable domain, completed using reference TRBV5-1 and TRBJ1-1, is KAGVTQTPRYLIKTRGQQVTLSCSPISGHRSVSWYQQTPGQGLQFLFEYFSETQRNKGNFPGRFSGRQFSNSRSEMNVSTLELGDSALYLCASALGRPPNTEAFFGQGTRLTVV.

The chain has TRBV9 and TRBJ2-7. CDR1 SGDLS and CDR2 YYNGEE come from the germline V gene. This CDR3 has 16 amino acids. The CDR3 spells CASSVASWRESYEQYF. Full variable domain (remainder filled in from reference TRBV9 and TRBJ2-7): DSGVTQTPKHLITATGQRVTLRCSPRSGDLSVYWYQQSLDQGLQFLIQYYNGEERAKGNILERFSAQQFPDLHSELNLSSLELGDSALYFCASSVASWRESYEQYFGPGTRLTVT.

The CDR3 sequence: CSAYKLASSSYNEQFF. V is TRBV20-1 and J is TRBJ2-1; the TCRdb D gene call, TRBD2, has no DNA to confirm it. The CDR3 loop spans 16 amino acids. Germline loops: CDR1 DFQATT, CDR2 SNEGSKA (reference sequence).

This chain uses TRBV7-9 with TRBJ2-7; the TRBD1 assignment by TCRdb is unverifiable without DNA. Germline values: CDR1 SEHNR, CDR2 FQNEAQ (reference sequence). This CDR3 spans 13 amino acids. The CDR3 here is CASSSGPVYEQYF.

The CDR3 spells CASSLAGKNNQPQHF. The J gene is TRBJ1-5, the V gene TRBV5-1. Germline lookup yields CDR1 SGHRS and CDR2 YFSETQ. This CDR3 is 15 amino acids long.

This chain links TRBV4-2 with TRBJ2-7; TCRdb gives TRBD1 as the D gene, but with no DNA this cannot be confirmed. The germline V gene encodes CDR1 LGHNA and CDR2 YNFKEQ. The CDR3 is 15 residues long. The CDR3 is CASSQWGLKGYEQYF.

The J gene is TRBJ2-3, the V gene TRBV3-1; with no DNA, the TCRdb D assignment of TRBD1 cannot be verified. Germline V CDR1 and CDR2: LGHDT, YNNKEL (reference sequence). CDR3 size: 16 residues. The CDR3 is CASSQKTGGGTDTQYF.

The chain recombines TRBV24-1 with TRBJ1-5. This CDR3 has 15 residues. CDR1 and CDR2 (germline): KGHDR, SFDVKD. Here the CDR3 reads CATSEEGRGNQPQHF.

CDR3 sequence: CASSRKYYEQYF. V is TRBV16 and J is TRBJ2-7. Germline assignment: CDR1 KGHSY and CDR2 FQNENV. CDR3 length equals 12 residues.

The V and J genes are TRBV12-3 or TRBV12-4 and TRBJ1-1. The CDR3 covers 13 residues. The CDR3 reads CAGALGGGTEAFF.